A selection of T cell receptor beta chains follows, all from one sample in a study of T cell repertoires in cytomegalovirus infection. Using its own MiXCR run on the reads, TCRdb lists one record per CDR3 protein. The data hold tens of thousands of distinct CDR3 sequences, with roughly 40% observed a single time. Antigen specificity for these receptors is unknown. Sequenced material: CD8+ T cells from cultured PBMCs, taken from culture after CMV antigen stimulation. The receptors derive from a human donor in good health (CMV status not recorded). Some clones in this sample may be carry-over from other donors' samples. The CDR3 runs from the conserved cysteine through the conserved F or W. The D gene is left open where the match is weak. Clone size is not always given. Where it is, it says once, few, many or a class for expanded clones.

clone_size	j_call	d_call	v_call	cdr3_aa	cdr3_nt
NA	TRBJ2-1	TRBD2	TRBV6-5	CASSSLAGDYNEQFF	TGTGCCAGCAGTTCACTAGCGGGGGATTACAATGAGCAGTTCTTC
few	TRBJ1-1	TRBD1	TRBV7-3	CASSAADWTGNFRF	TGTGCCAGCAGCGCAGCTGATTGGACAGGAAATTTCCGATTT
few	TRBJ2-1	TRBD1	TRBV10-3	CAISESWTGAYNEQFF	TGTGCCATCAGTGAGTCGTGGACAGGGGCTTACAATGAGCAGTTCTTC
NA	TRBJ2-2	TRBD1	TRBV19	CASSNPTNLPGQDYTGELFF	TGTGCCAGTAGTAACCCTACCAATTTACCGGGACAGGATTACACCGGGGAGCTGTTTTTT
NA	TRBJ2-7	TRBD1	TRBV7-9	CASSLFRDRRSYEQYF	TGTGCCAGCAGTCTATTCCGGGACAGGCGTTCCTACGAGCAGTACTTC
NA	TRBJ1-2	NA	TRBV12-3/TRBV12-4	CASRYRVHGYGYTF	TGTGCCAGCAGGTACAGGGTCCACGGCTATGGCTACACCTTC
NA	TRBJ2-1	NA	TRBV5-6	CASSRRIAPPYNEQFF	TGTGCCAGCAGCCGCCGGATAGCACCCCCCTACAATGAGCAGTTCTTC
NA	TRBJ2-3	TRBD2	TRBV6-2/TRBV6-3	CASWGLAGETDTQYF	TGTGCCAGCTGGGGACTAGCGGGGGAGACGGATACGCAGTATTTT
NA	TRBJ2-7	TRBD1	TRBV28	CASSETGGNRYEQYF	TGTGCCAGCAGTGAGACAGGGGGGAACCGCTACGAGCAGTACTTC
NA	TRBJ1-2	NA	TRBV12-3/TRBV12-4	CASSPLFTSDNYGYTF	TGTGCCAGCAGTCCCCTCTTCACTAGTGACAACTATGGCTACACCTTC
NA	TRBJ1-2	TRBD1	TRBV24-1	CATSDPRTGERTYTF	TGTGCCACCAGTGACCCCAGGACAGGGGAGAGAACCTACACCTTC
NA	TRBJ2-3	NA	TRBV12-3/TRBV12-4	CATGASTDTQYF	TGTGCCACCGGGGCATCCACAGATACGCAGTATTTT
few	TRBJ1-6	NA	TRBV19	CASSPRELSNSPLHF	TGTGCCAGTAGTCCTCGAGAGCTATCTAATTCACCCCTCCACTTT
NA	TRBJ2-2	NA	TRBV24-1	CATRNSYTGELFF	TGTGCCACCAGAAACTCGTACACCGGGGAGCTGTTTTTT
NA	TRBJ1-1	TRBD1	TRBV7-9	CASSSLSQGDEAFF	TGTGCCAGCAGCTCCTTATCCCAGGGGGATGAAGCTTTCTTT
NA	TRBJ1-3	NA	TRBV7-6	CASSLVGGFDTIYF	TGTGCTAGCAGCTTAGTTGGTGGGTTCGACACCATATATTTT
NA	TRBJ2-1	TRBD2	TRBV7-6	CASSLARGGAPGEQFF	TGTGCCAGCAGCTTAGCGCGCGGGGGGGCCCCAGGTGAGCAGTTCTTC
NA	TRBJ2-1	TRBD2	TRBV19	CASTLGTSPHSYNEQFF	TGTGCCAGTACCCTAGGGACTAGCCCCCACTCCTACAATGAGCAGTTCTTC